Listed below are T cell receptor beta chains from one sample, sequenced in a study of regulatory T cells in long-lasting Graves disease. TCRdb called the multiplex PCR reads again in MiXCR, with one record for every CDR3 protein. This sample has around 480,000 distinct CDR3 sequences, with 15% to 20% found just once. The data also belong to a second study, concerning T cells in Graves' hyperthyroidism and ophthalmopathy.

The material was peripheral blood mononuclear cells (PBMCs), obtained at new diagnosis, from a patient treated with antithyroid drugs. The origin of the receptors is a man in his forties or fifties with Graves disease. Both conserved end residues are part of each CDR3. The D gene is left open where the match is weak. For some rows the clone size is stated as once, few or many, or as a class when expanded; others skip it.

j_call	clone_size	v_call	d_call	cdr3_nt	cdr3_aa
TRBJ2-1	many	TRBV12-3/TRBV12-4	-	TGTGCCAGCAGTTCGCGACGGACCAGCGGCCATGAGCAGTTCTTC	CASSSRRTSGHEQFF
TRBJ2-1	many	TRBV28	TRBD1	TGTGCCAGCAGTCGCAGGGGGCGAGGTATGAATGAGCAGTTCTTC	CASSRRGRGMNEQFF
TRBJ2-7	many	TRBV27	TRBD2	TGTGCCAGCAGTTTATCGAAGGCGGGAGGCGCCTACGAGCAGTACTTC	CASSLSKAGGAYEQYF
TRBJ2-7	few	TRBV14	TRBD2	TGTGCCAGCAGCCTCGGCGGGCTAGCGGGCGAATTAAACTACGAGCAGTACTTC	CASSLGGLAGELNYEQYF
TRBJ2-3	many	TRBV5-1	TRBD2	TGCGCCAGCAGCCTTCTCGGTCGCGGGAGGCGCACAGATACGCAGTATTTT	CASSLLGRGRRTDTQYF
TRBJ1-6	-	TRBV19	TRBD1	TGTGCCAGTAGTATAGACCGGACAGGGGAAGGCAATTCACCCCTCCACTTT	CASSIDRTGEGNSPLHF
TRBJ1-2	many	TRBV2	-	TGTGCCAGCAGATCGTCCTATGGCTACACCTTC	CASRSSYGYTF
TRBJ2-1	many	TRBV7-9	TRBD2	TGTGCCAGCAGCTTAGCCCTACTAGCGGGAGCAAGCAATGAGCAGTTCTTC	CASSLALLAGASNEQFF
TRBJ1-4	many	TRBV2	-	TGTGCCAGCAGAGCCTACAGGGAGACTAATGAAAAACTGTTTTTT	CASRAYRETNEKLFF
TRBJ1-5	many	TRBV6-1	-	TGTGCCAGCAGCTCTCGGGACACCTTTAATCAGCCCCAGCATTTT	CASSSRDTFNQPQHF
TRBJ2-1	many	TRBV24-1	TRBD2	TGTGCCACCAGTGATGGGGGACTAGCGGGATACAATGAGCAGTTCTTC	CATSDGGLAGYNEQFF
TRBJ2-1	-	TRBV12-3/TRBV12-4	TRBD2	TGTGCCAGCAGTAGAACTAGCGGGGGTATCAATGAGCAGTTCTTC	CASSRTSGGINEQFF
TRBJ2-6	few	TRBV6-2/TRBV6-3	-	TGTGCCAGCAGTTACAGTGTAAACTCTGGGGCCAACGTCCTGACTTTC	CASSYSVNSGANVLTF
TRBJ2-7	many	TRBV7-9	TRBD1	TGTGCCAGCGCGGGACAGGCCTACGAGCAGTACTTC	CASAGQAYEQYF
TRBJ2-2	-	TRBV19	TRBD1	TGTGCCAGTAGTATTACAGGGGGGACCGGGGAGCTGTTTTTT	CASSITGGTGELFF
TRBJ1-5	-	TRBV20-1	TRBD1	TGCAGTGCCCAAAGACAGGGGTTATACAATCAGCCCCAGCATTTT	CSAQRQGLYNQPQHF
TRBJ2-3	many	TRBV18	-	TGTGCCAGCTCACCTCCCCCAGGAGATACGCAGTATTTT	CASSPPPGDTQYF
TRBJ2-1	many	TRBV5-1	-	TGCGCCAGCAGCTGGGGGACAACTTATTACAATGAGCAGTTCTTC	CASSWGTTYYNEQFF
TRBJ2-1	-	TRBV9	-	TGTGCCAGCAGCGTCGGTAGGGTCGGGACCAACTACAATGAGCAGTTCTTC	CASSVGRVGTNYNEQFF
TRBJ2-7	-	TRBV19	-	TGTGCCAGTAGTATAGTAGGCGGATCAGTTGGCGAGCAGTACTTC	CASSIVGGSVGEQYF
TRBJ2-5	many	TRBV24-1	TRBD2	TGTGCCACCAGTGATTCAGCGGGAGGTCACCGGACCCAGTACTTC	CATSDSAGGHRTQYF
TRBJ2-1	many	TRBV18	-	TGTGCCAGCTCACCAGAGGACAGTGACTACAATGAGCAGTTCTTC	CASSPEDSDYNEQFF
TRBJ2-4	-	TRBV19	-	TGTGCCAGTAGTTTCCGGGACGGCATTCAGTACTTC	CASSFRDGIQYF
TRBJ2-3	few	TRBV13	-	TGTGCCAGCAGCTCACAGGGTGACACAGATACGCAGTATTTT	CASSSQGDTDTQYF
TRBJ2-2	-	TRBV28	TRBD1	TGTGCCGCATCAGGGGGGGGACAGGGAACCACCGGGGAGCTGTTTTTT	CAASGGGQGTTGELFF
TRBJ1-1	-	TRBV7-3	-	TGTGCCAGCAGCTTAATGCCCAGGGACACTGAAGCTTTCTTT	CASSLMPRDTEAFF
TRBJ2-5	many	TRBV12-3/TRBV12-4	TRBD1	TGTGCCAGCAGTTTTTCAGGGGGCCAAGAGACCCAGTACTTC	CASSFSGGQETQYF
TRBJ2-7	few	TRBV5-6	TRBD1	TGTGCCAGCAGCTTGGCGGGACAGGACTCCTACGAGCAGTACTTC	CASSLAGQDSYEQYF
TRBJ2-7	-	TRBV29-1	TRBD1	TGCAGCGTGCCGACAGGGAGCTCCTACGAGCAGTACTTC	CSVPTGSSYEQYF
TRBJ1-1	few	TRBV12-3/TRBV12-4	-	TGTGCCAGCAGCCATGACGGGGGCAGTGAAGCTTTCTTT	CASSHDGGSEAFF
TRBJ2-1	many	TRBV11-1	TRBD2	TGTGCCAGCAAATCGGGGGGGACTAGCGGGATCTACAATGAGCAGTTCTTC	CASKSGGTSGIYNEQFF
TRBJ1-2	many	TRBV28	-	TGTGCCAGCAGTTCCCCGCAGACAAGGGCGGACTATGGCTACACCTTC	CASSSPQTRADYGYTF
TRBJ2-5	-	TRBV9	-	TGTGCCAGCAGCGTAGGGTTGAATCCGGAGACCCAGTACTTC	CASSVGLNPETQYF
TRBJ2-2	many	TRBV28	TRBD1	TGTGCCTTTGGGACAGTCCCCGGGGAGCTGTTTTTT	CAFGTVPGELFF
TRBJ2-7	many	TRBV19	-	TGTGCCAGTAGACCCGGACTGGTAGGGGACTACGAGCAGTACTTC	CASRPGLVGDYEQYF
TRBJ2-1	many	TRBV20-1	-	TGCAGTGCTAGAGATCCAAAGCGGGCGCCCGAATTTCAGTTCTTC	CSARDPKRAPEFQFF
TRBJ2-1	-	TRBV15	TRBD2	TGTGCCACCAGCAGGACCGGGACTAGCGGGAGAGATGAGCAGTTCTTC	CATSRTGTSGRDEQFF